A few counts support the clone carrying this TCR beta chain. This specimen comes from a study of blood T cells in healthy people across ages. For the second PCR, which ran for roughly 7 to 11 cycles, a sample-barcoded 5' primer and a J-beta primer mix were used. TCRdb fed the 5' RACE reads into MiXCR, producing one record per CDR3 protein. The data contain 800,000 or so distinct CDR3 sequences, 20% to 25% of them singletons. Germline trimming cut 7 bases from V and 0 bases from J; bases unmatched to any gene: 4. This CDR3 is 14 amino acids long. Germline V gene lookup returns CDR1 MDHEN and CDR2 SYDVKM. This sample was shared with a second study, whose subject was T cells of mothers and their children.

This sequence originates from a boy aged 5-17 years in good health. This chain connects TRBV28 to TRBJ2-7; TRBD1 aligns across 9 bases. Sequenced sample: blood. The CDR3 region is CASNTGGVSYEQYF. CDR3 nucleotide sequence: TGTGCCAGCAACACAGGGGGCGTCTCCTACGAGCAGTACTTC.